This entry lists 12 T cell receptor beta chains sequenced from one sample in a study of TIL therapy for anti-PD-1-resistant metastatic lung cancer (dated by TCRdb to the early 2020s). The immunoSEQ v3 hsTCRB kit was used to amplify TCR beta CDR3 regions from genomic DNA through bias-controlled multiplex PCR. The table comes from immuneACCESS by way of TCRdb, which keeps in-frame sequences with V and J called. Part of the clones is missing from these tables; in studies checked, under half for an unresolved V gene and the rest for unknown reasons. For this sample the table gives 35,000 to 55,000 clones, of which 79% were detected only once. Around 15% of the sample rests with the top ten. The sample's time point label, decoded: pre-treatment sample, taken before nivolumab and TIL therapy. The specimen was blood, collected at baseline. All receptors come from a man aged 65 to 79 with non-small cell lung cancer.

The chain links TRBV6-5 to TRBJ2-2, with 13 positions matching TRBD2. The germline CDR1 and CDR2 sequences are MNHEY and SVGAGI. The V gene end was trimmed by 2 bases and the J gene end by 7 bases; junction bases not matched to a gene: 4. The CDR3 consists of 16 residues. CDR3 residues: CASSYRRLAGGGELFF. As DNA, the CDR3 is TGTGCCAGCAGTTACAGAAGACTAGCGGGAGGCGGGGAGCTGTTTTTT.

This chain connects TRBV19 to TRBJ2-7; 10 bases fit TRBD2. The CDR3 covers 14 residues. V was pared by 5 bases and J by 3 bases, with 4 bases of the junction left unmatched. Per the germline V gene, CDR1 is LNHDA and CDR2 is SQIVND (reference sequence). CDR3 sequence reads: CASSLLAGYYEQYF. The CDR3 coding sequence is TGTGCCAGTAGTTTACTAGCGGGATACTACGAGCAGTACTTC. The full variable domain, rest sourced from reference TRBV19 and TRBJ2-7, is DGGITQSPKYLFRKEGQNVTLSCEQNLNHDAMYWYRQDPGQGLRLIYYSQIVNDFQKGDIAEGYSVSREKKESFPLTVTSAQKNPTAFYLCASSLLAGYYEQYFGPGTRLTVT.

This clone appeared once. This chain links TRBV11-2 with TRBJ2-3; 7 nucleotides line up with TRBD2. The J segment lost 1 base and the V segment lost 0 bases, leaving 4 bases of the junction unmatched. Germline loops: CDR1 SGHAT, CDR2 FQNNGV. This CDR3 spans 16 amino acids. CDR3 DNA: TGTGCCAGCAGCTTAGACGGTAGCGGGCGCACAGATACGCAGTATTTT. This encodes CASSLDGSGRTDTQYF.

The chain couples TRBV19 to TRBJ1-1; 7 nucleotides line up with TRBD1. The CDR3 consists of 14 residues. V lost 1 base and J lost 1; bases outside the gene matches: 0. The V gene's germline CDR1 is LNHDA and CDR2 SQIVND (reference sequence). CDR3 protein: CASSIGTGNTEAFF. The CDR3 DNA reads as TGTGCCAGTAGTATAGGGACAGGGAACACTGAAGCTTTCTTT.

V gene TRBV7-6 combines with J gene TRBJ2-1; D call uncertain. With 3 bases removed from V and 0 bases from J, the gap between germline ends came to 15 bases. Germline CDR1 reads SGHVS; CDR2 reads FNYEAQ. The CDR3 has 17 amino acids. For the CDR3, the DNA is TGTGCCAGCAGCTTGCTAAGCCGCGCCAGCTCCTACAATGAGCAGTTCTTC. Translated: CASSLLSRASSYNEQFF.

The chain couples TRBV5-1 to TRBJ1-2; a weak D match, TRBD1 (5 bases). Looked up from germline, CDR1 is SGHRS and CDR2 is YFSETQ. The length of the CDR3 is 16 residues. V lost 0 bases to trimming and J lost 8 bases, with 20 bases between them. CDR3: CASSLEGQGQRRGYTF. CDR3 nucleotide sequence: TGCGCCAGCAGCTTGGAGGGCCAGGGTCAGAGGCGCGGCTACACCTTC.

This clone turned up a few times. The chain combines TRBV28 with TRBJ1-2; D gene uncertain. Trimming shortened V by 6 bases and J by 5 bases, and 7 bases separated the two germline ends. Germline CDR1 MDHEN, CDR2 SYDVKM. This CDR3 has 11 amino acids. Written as DNA, the CDR3 is TGTGCCAGCAGCCAAATTTATGGCTACACCTTC. Its protein product is CASSQIYGYTF.

V usage is TRBV9 and J usage is TRBJ1-2; possible D gene TRBD1, 5 bases. The germline gives CDR1 SGDLS, CDR2 YYNGEE. The CDR3 totals 14 residues. V dropped 3 bases and J dropped 8 bases, with 17 bases sitting between them. DNA of the CDR3: TGTGCCAGCAGCGCCGACAGAAGTCTTCTAGGCTACACCTTC. It codes for CASSADRSLLGYTF.

This chain connects TRBV27 to TRBJ2-5, with 7 bases fitting TRBD2. Germline V gene lookup returns CDR1 MNHEY and CDR2 SMNVEV (reference sequence). The CDR3 length is 15 residues. The V and J ends lost 6 bases and 2 bases, in that order; junction bases with no gene match: 9. This CDR3 is CASSRAGEAQETQYF. DNA for the CDR3: TGTGCCAGCAGCCGTGCGGGAGAGGCACAAGAGACCCAGTACTTC.

As DNA, the CDR3 is TGCGCCAGCAGCGCATACGAAACGGGCTCCTACGAGCAGTACTTC. The encoded protein is CASSAYETGSYEQYF. The chain is built from TRBV5-1 and TRBJ2-7; unclear D gene. The germline V and J ends were trimmed by 4 bases and 0 bases, with 14 bases remaining between them. Germline values: CDR1 SGHRS, CDR2 YFSETQ. The CDR3 contains 15 residues.

This sequence joins TRBV19 and TRBJ2-7; 11 bases line up with TRBD2. Looked up from germline, CDR1 is LNHDA and CDR2 is SQIVND (reference sequence). Losses at the gene ends were 4 bases for V and 3 bases for J; bases not matched to a gene: 5. The CDR3 spans 15 residues. The CDR3 here is CASSSATSGNYEQYF. The DNA of the CDR3 is TGTGCCAGTAGTAGCGCGACTAGCGGGAACTACGAGCAGTACTTC.

This chain joins TRBV6-5 and TRBJ2-1; the match to TRBD1 covers 8 bases. In germline, CDR1 is MNHEY, CDR2 SVGAGI. There are 15 residues in the CDR3. V gave up 6 bases and J gave up 7 bases; unmatched junction bases: 11. The DNA of the CDR3 is TGTGCCAGCAGATTGGACAGGGATCCTACAAATGAGCAGTTCTTC. Protein: CASRLDRDPTNEQFF.